The 28 T cell receptor beta chains below were found in one sample sequenced in a study of cytomegalovirus exposure and HLA in healthy donors. The PCR was carried out with 60 Vbeta primers and 13 Jbeta primers. Profiled with immunoSEQ multiplex PCR; TCRdb holds only in-frame clones, not every one. Here the sample spans over 70,000 clones, about two thirds being singletons. The material sequenced was PBMCs. The receptors originated from a woman aged 50 to 60 in good health and CMV-seropositive.

This clone was picked up one time. CDR3 sequence: CASAQNIQYF. The CDR3 DNA follows: TGTGCCAGCGCGCAAAACATTCAGTACTTC. V gene TRBV28 combines with J gene TRBJ2-4; D gene unclear. The CDR3 has 10 residues. Trimming shortened V by 8 bases and J by 5 bases, and 4 bases separated the two germline ends. The germline CDR1 and CDR2 sequences are MDHEN and SYDVKM.

V and J are TRBV6-1 and TRBJ1-1; maybe TRBD1 (6 bases). Looked up from germline, CDR1 is MNHNS and CDR2 is SASEGT. Trimming stripped 2 bases from V and 1 base from J, with 8 bases between. This CDR3 is 14 amino acids long. CDR3 in DNA: TGTGCCAGCAGTGAACCGGGACAGAACACTGAAGCTTTCTTT. Its translation: CASSEPGQNTEAFF.

The V and J genes are TRBV30 and TRBJ1-5; unclear D gene. Trimming left V 0 bases short and J 1 base short, with 4 bases between. The CDR3 spans 13 residues. Germline CDR1 reads GTSNPN; CDR2 reads SVGIG (reference sequence). The chain's CDR3 is CAWSVRSNQPQHF. In nucleotides, the CDR3 is TGTGCCTGGAGTGTACGGAGCAATCAGCCCCAGCATTTT.

The rearrangement links TRBV19 to TRBJ2-3; TRBD2 might be the D (5 bases). Germline CDR1 is LNHDA and CDR2 is SQIVND (reference sequence). This CDR3 region has 14 residues. Trimming stripped 4 bases from V and 5 bases from J, with 13 bases between. In DNA form, the CDR3 reads TGTGCCAGTAGTAGCACTTCAGAGGGAGATACGCAGTATTTT. Translated, it gives CASSSTSEGDTQYF.

J is TRBJ1-2 and V is TRBV6-1; D gene unclear. V gave up 7 bases and J gave up 8 bases, with 14 bases separating them. Germline CDR1 reads MNHNS; CDR2 reads SASEGT. The CDR3 sequence is 12 residues long. The CDR3 protein is CASMSGSKGYTF. CDR3 nucleotides: TGTGCCAGCATGTCCGGGTCGAAAGGCTACACCTTC.

This chain joins TRBV11-1 and TRBJ2-3, with TRBD2 matching 10 bases. The V gene's germline CDR1 is SGHAT and CDR2 FQDESV (reference sequence). V was pared by 5 bases and J by 6 bases, with 5 bases of the junction left unmatched. The CDR3 extends over 14 amino acids. Here the CDR3 DNA reads TGTGCCAGCAGCCCTAGCGGGGGTGGGGATACGCAGTATTTT. Translation gives CASSPSGGGDTQYF.

The chain links TRBV29-1 to TRBJ2-2; weak D call: TRBD1 (6 bases). The CDR3 contains 12 residues. Per germline, CDR1 SQVTM and CDR2 ANQGSEA. With 5 bases removed from V and 5 bases from J, the gap between germline ends came to 9 bases. Here the CDR3 reads CSVFGQTGELFF. The CDR3 region has the DNA TGCAGCGTTTTCGGACAGACCGGGGAGCTGTTTTTT.

This rearrangement joins TRBV7-3 to TRBJ2-2; D perhaps matches TRBD2 (5 bases). With 2 bases removed from V and 7 bases from J, the gap between germline ends came to 11 bases. This CDR3 has 14 residues. CDR1 and CDR2 (germline): SGHTA, FQGTGA. The CDR3 protein is CASSLSEGVGELFF. CDR3 coding DNA: TGTGCCAGCAGCTTATCTGAGGGCGTCGGGGAGCTGTTTTTT.

The chain carries TRBV18 and TRBJ1-2; the match to TRBD1 covers 7 bases. V was pared by 2 bases and J by 4 bases, with 4 bases of the junction left unmatched. CDR3 length: 14 amino acids. The germline V gene encodes CDR1 KGHSH and CDR2 LQKENI. The CDR3 coding sequence is TGTGCCAGCTCACCATCGGGACAGACCTATGGCTACACCTTC. It translates to CASSPSGQTYGYTF.

The chain has TRBV28 and TRBJ1-1; TRBD1 aligns across 8 bases. CDR3 length equals 15 residues. J gave up 7 bases and V 3 bases, and 10 bases lay outside the gene matches. From germline, CDR1 is MDHEN and CDR2 SYDVKM. The CDR3 is CASSFPRTGMGEAFF. As DNA, the CDR3 is TGTGCCAGCAGTTTTCCCAGGACAGGGATGGGTGAAGCTTTCTTT.

The chain couples TRBV30 to TRBJ2-3, with 7 nucleotides matching TRBD1. The CDR3 spans 11 residues. Per the germline V gene, CDR1 is GTSNPN and CDR2 is SVGIG (reference sequence). The V segment lost 1 base and the J segment 10 bases; nucleotides outside the gene matches: 2. CDR3 amino acids: CAWSGGGAQYF. The CDR3 DNA is TGTGCCTGGAGTGGAGGGGGCGCGCAGTATTTT. Combining the CDR3 with reference TRBV30 and TRBJ2-3 gives the whole variable domain SQTIHQWPATLVQPVGSPLSLECTVEGTSNPNLYWYRQAAGRGLQLLFYSVGIGQISSEVPQNLSASRPQDRQFILSSKKLLLSDSGFYLCAWSGGGAQYFGPGTRLTVL.

The sample holds one count of this clone. In DNA, the CDR3 is TGTGCCAGCAGTCGCGGGACAGGGGGCGTCTGGGTTGGCTACACCTTC. This codes for CASSRGTGGVWVGYTF. J is TRBJ1-2 and V is TRBV7-9, with TRBD1 identical over 12 bases. This CDR3 has 16 amino acids. CDR1 SEHNR and CDR2 FQNEAQ come from the germline V gene (reference sequence). The V and J ends lost 6 bases and 7 bases, in that order; junction bases with no gene match: 12.

The chain is built from TRBV27 and TRBJ1-2; no definite D call. The CDR3 consists of 13 residues. V was clipped by 6 bases and J by 0 bases, with 8 bases between them. CDR1 is MNHEY and CDR2 is SMNVEV in the germline V gene (reference sequence). This chain's CDR3 is CASRQTANYGYTF. Written as DNA, the CDR3 is TGTGCCAGCAGACAGACCGCTAACTATGGCTACACCTTC.

The chain links TRBV2 to TRBJ1-5, with 8 bases identical to TRBD1. This CDR3 region has 15 residues. Germline CDR1 and CDR2: SNHLY and FYNNEI. Unmatched junction bases numbered 10, after V lost 7 bases and J lost 5 bases. CDR3 sequence reads: CASTPSGQGDQPQHF. The CDR3 DNA is TGTGCCAGCACCCCCTCAGGACAGGGAGATCAGCCCCAGCATTTT.

This chain links TRBV9 with TRBJ2-1; TRBD2 matches 15 bases. CDR1 is SGDLS and CDR2 is YYNGEE in the germline V gene. This CDR3 is built from 17 residues. The junction had 7 bases not matched to a gene; V was cut back by 4 bases and J by 5 bases. Here the CDR3 reads CASSIGTSGGRNNEQFF. DNA for the CDR3: TGTGCCAGCAGCATCGGGACTAGCGGGGGGCGGAACAATGAGCAGTTCTTC.

The chain combines TRBV7-9 with TRBJ1-1; D possibly corresponds to TRBD1 (5 bases). Germline lookup yields CDR1 SEHNR and CDR2 FQNEAQ (reference sequence). V lost 3 bases to trimming and J lost 3 bases, with 17 bases between them. This CDR3 has 16 residues. The CDR3 loop is CASSFFPGRNYTEAFF. CDR3 nucleotides: TGTGCCAGCAGCTTCTTCCCAGGGCGGAATTACACTGAAGCTTTCTTT.

The chain uses TRBV9 and TRBJ2-3, with D maybe TRBD2 (5 bases). This CDR3 region has 16 residues. Germline V gives CDR1 SGDLS, CDR2 YYNGEE. Between the trimmed V and J ends, which lost 0 bases and 5 bases, there was a span of 16 bases. The CDR3 DNA sequence: TGTGCCAGCAGCGTAGCGGGGTCGATGTTGGGAGATACGCAGTATTTT. Translated, it gives CASSVAGSMLGDTQYF.

This clone was picked up a small number of times. The chain links TRBV9 to TRBJ1-2; possibly TRBD1 for D (6 bases). V dropped 4 bases and J dropped 3 bases, with 10 bases sitting between them. The CDR3 totals 13 residues. Per the germline V gene, CDR1 is SGDLS and CDR2 is YYNGEE. In nucleotides, the CDR3 is TGTGCCAGCAGCCAGGGGCCAGACTATGGCTACACCTTC. This sequence encodes CASSQGPDYGYTF. Variable domain in full (rest from reference TRBV9 and TRBJ1-2): DSGVTQTPKHLITATGQRVTLRCSPRSGDLSVYWYQQSLDQGLQFLIQYYNGEERAKGNILERFSAQQFPDLHSELNLSSLELGDSALYFCASSQGPDYGYTFGSGTRLTVV.

The J gene is TRBJ2-7, the V gene TRBV10-3, with D hard to call. CDR3 length equals 11 residues. Germline V gene lookup returns CDR1 ENHRY and CDR2 SYGVKD. V lost 2 bases, J lost 4 bases, and 3 bases lay in between. The CDR3 region has the DNA TGTGCCATCAGTGAGGCGTACGAGCAGTACTTC. Translating gives CAISEAYEQYF.

This CDR3 reads CASSELEETQYF. The CDR3 DNA sequence: TGTGCCAGCAGTGAACTAGAGGAGACCCAGTACTTC. The genes are TRBV2 and TRBJ2-5; no clear D gene. Germline CDR1 and CDR2: SNHLY and FYNNEI. The CDR3 covers 12 residues. Trimming removed 2 bases at V and 5 bases at J, with 6 bases between.

The chain employs TRBV5-1 and TRBJ2-1; 10 positions match TRBD2. Germline CDR1 reads SGHRS; CDR2 reads YFSETQ. V shed 2 bases and J 7 bases; nucleotides not matched to a gene: 6. The CDR3 is 15 amino acids. The CDR3 DNA is TGCGCCAGCAGCTTAGCGGGGGGGCCGGGAAATGAGCAGTTCTTC. As protein: CASSLAGGPGNEQFF. The whole variable domain, filled in from reference TRBV5-1 and TRBJ2-1, reads KAGVTQTPRYLIKTRGQQVTLSCSPISGHRSVSWYQQTPGQGLQFLFEYFSETQRNKGNFPGRFSGRQFSNSRSEMNVSTLELGDSALYLCASSLAGGPGNEQFFGPGTRLTVL.

The chain employs TRBV7-6 and TRBJ1-1, with 9 nucleotides matching TRBD1. The germline V gene encodes CDR1 SGHVS and CDR2 FNYEAQ. This CDR3 has 16 residues. Trimming took 4 bases from V and 8 from J; bases not matched to a gene: 14. The CDR3 spells CASSSRPGTGYAEAFF. The CDR3 nucleotides read TGTGCCAGCAGCTCACGTCCCGGGACAGGGTATGCCGAAGCTTTCTTT.

The V gene is TRBV2, the J gene TRBJ2-1, with TRBD1 matching over 7 bases. The CDR3 is 15 residues long. Germline values: CDR1 SNHLY, CDR2 FYNNEI. Trimming cost V 4 bases and J 4 bases; bases outside gene matches: 7. The CDR3 spells CASSVARQGYNEQFF. The DNA of the CDR3 is TGTGCCAGCAGTGTCGCGAGACAGGGATACAATGAGCAGTTCTTC.

This clone has a handful of counts. V usage is TRBV11-2 and J usage is TRBJ2-3, with D perhaps TRBD2 (7 bases). Germline V gene data show CDR1 as SGHAT and CDR2 as FQNNGV. V gave up 5 bases and J gave up 2 bases, with 17 bases separating them. The CDR3 covers 16 residues. The CDR3 bases are TGTGCCAGCAGCCTTGGGCGGGGGCCCTACACAGATACGCAGTATTTT. Amino acid sequence: CASSLGRGPYTDTQYF.

This rearrangement joins TRBV11-3 to TRBJ2-2; no clear D. Germline-derived CDR1 and CDR2 are SGHNT and YENEEA. This CDR3 has 13 amino acids. V lost 0 bases and J 7 bases, leaving 6 bases between the germline ends. The CDR3 spells CASSLDLYGELFF. The DNA for the CDR3 is TGTGCCAGCAGCTTAGATCTATACGGGGAGCTGTTTTTT.

The CDR3 DNA reads as TGTGCCAGCACCCCTCAGATTAACTATGGCTACACCTTC. It yields the protein CASTPQINYGYTF. The V gene is TRBV28, the J gene TRBJ1-2, with D unresolved. This CDR3 spans 13 amino acids. Deletions cut 7 bases from V and 1 base from J, with 10 bases between. CDR1 MDHEN and CDR2 SYDVKM come from the germline V gene.

V usage is TRBV5-1 and J usage is TRBJ1-1; 8 nucleotides line up with TRBD1. Trimming cost V 2 bases and J 11 bases; bases outside gene matches: 11. This CDR3 is 14 amino acids long. Looked up from germline, CDR1 is SGHRS and CDR2 is YFSETQ. CDR3 region: CASSLGGQVGMAFF. DNA for the CDR3: TGCGCCAGCAGCTTAGGGGGACAGGTTGGGATGGCTTTCTTT.

The rearrangement joins TRBV10-3 to TRBJ1-1; 7 bases align to TRBD1. Germline V gene sequence: CDR1 ENHRY, CDR2 SYGVKD. V lost 6 bases and J lost 3; bases outside the gene matches: 4. The CDR3 totals 13 residues. DNA of the CDR3: TGTGCCATCAGACAGGGGATGGACACTGAAGCTTTCTTT. This codes for CAIRQGMDTEAFF.